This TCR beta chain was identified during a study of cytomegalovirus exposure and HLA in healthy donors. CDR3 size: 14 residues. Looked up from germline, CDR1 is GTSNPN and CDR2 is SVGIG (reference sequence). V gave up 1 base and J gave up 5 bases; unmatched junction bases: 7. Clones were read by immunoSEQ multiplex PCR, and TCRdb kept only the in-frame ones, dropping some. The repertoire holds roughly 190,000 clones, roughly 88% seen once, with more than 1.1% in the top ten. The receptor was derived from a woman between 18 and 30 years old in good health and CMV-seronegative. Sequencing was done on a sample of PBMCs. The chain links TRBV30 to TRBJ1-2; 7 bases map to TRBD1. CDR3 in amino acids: CAWSETGYFYGYTF. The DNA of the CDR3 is TGTGCCTGGAGTGAGACAGGGTACTTTTATGGCTACACCTTC.